Shown below are 25 T cell receptor beta chains from a single sample sequenced in a study of radiotherapy plus CTLA-4 blockade in lung cancer (dated by TCRdb to 2017 to 2018). The library was built by means of the immunoSEQ multiplex PCR assay. Not all clones reach the TCRdb copy of this immuneACCESS table, which keeps in-frame sequences only. Checked studies attribute under half of the gap to unresolved V genes and leave the rest unexplained. The sample contains 45,000 or so clones, around 69% of them found a single time. The ten largest account for more than 6.5% of the sample. The sequences come from peripheral blood, collected from a patient treated with radiotherapy plus ipilimumab. Receptors originate from a human donor with non-small cell lung cancer who had stable disease on radiotherapy plus ipilimumab.

V is TRBV5-8 and J is TRBJ2-1; D unresolved. CDR1 and CDR2 from the germline V gene are SGHTS and YDEGEE. V was trimmed by 4 bases and J by 12 bases, leaving 14 bases between them. This CDR3 is built from 12 residues. Here the CDR3 DNA reads TGTGCCAGCAGCCGTGGTCCCGAGCGGCAGTTCTTC. It yields the protein CASSRGPERQFF.

The rearrangement links TRBV6-4 to TRBJ1-2; 11 bases are shared with TRBD1. Germline loops: CDR1 MRHNA, CDR2 SNTAGT. This CDR3 has 19 amino acids. Trimming at V came to 0 bases and at J to 6 bases, leaving 15 bases not matched to a gene. In DNA form, the CDR3 reads TGTGCCAGCAGTGACTCGAAATGGGGACAGGGGGTAGGGATCGATGGCTACACCTTC. This sequence encodes CASSDSKWGQGVGIDGYTF.

The V call is TRBV10-3, the J call TRBJ2-1, with D uncertain. CDR3 size: 14 residues. CDR1 is ENHRY, CDR2 SYGVKD, per germline. V was cut by 8 bases and J by 5 bases, with 16 bases left in between. The CDR3 loop is CAIGASLSDNEQFF. In nucleotides, the CDR3 is TGTGCCATCGGAGCCTCTCTCAGCGACAATGAGCAGTTCTTC.

The chain joins TRBV28 to TRBJ2-2; 7 bases fit TRBD1. Germline lookup yields CDR1 MDHEN and CDR2 SYDVKM. The V and J ends lost 5 bases and 6 bases, in that order; junction bases with no gene match: 9. This CDR3 contains 15 residues. Here the CDR3 DNA reads TGTGCCAGCAGTGAAAGGACAGGAACTTCCGGGGAGCTGTTTTTT. It specifies CASSERTGTSGELFF.

The J gene is TRBJ2-4, the V gene TRBV5-4, with 12 bases identical to TRBD2. Germline V gene lookup returns CDR1 SGHNT and CDR2 YYREEE (reference sequence). CDR3 length equals 20 residues. Unmatched junction bases numbered 10, after V lost 0 bases and J lost 0 bases. For the CDR3, the DNA is TGTGCCAGCAGCTTGGGGCTAGCGGGGGGGCTGGGCATAGCCAAAAACATTCAGTACTTC. This encodes CASSLGLAGGLGIAKNIQYF.

This clone has just one count. The chain links TRBV5-4 to TRBJ1-1, with 8 bases that match TRBD1. The germline CDR1 and CDR2 sequences are SGHNT and YYREEE (reference sequence). After removal of 3 bases from V and 1 base from J, the junction contained 2 bases not matched to a gene. This CDR3 comprises 14 residues. CDR3 region: CASSSGTGNTEAFF. The CDR3 DNA is TGTGCCAGCAGCTCCGGGACAGGGAACACTGAAGCTTTCTTT. Looking up the rest from reference TRBV5-4 and TRBJ1-1 gives the full variable domain: ETGVTQSPTHLIKTRGQQVTLRCSSQSGHNTVSWYQQALGQGPQFIFQYYREEENGRGNFPPRFSGLQFPNYSSELNVNALELDDSALYLCASSSGTGNTEAFFGQGTRLTVV.

V and J are TRBV19 and TRBJ1-1, with TRBD1 as a possible D gene (6 bases). The CDR3 spans 16 residues. Germline V gene sequence: CDR1 LNHDA, CDR2 SQIVND (reference sequence). V dropped 1 base and J dropped 5 bases, with 17 bases sitting between them. The CDR3 sequence: CASSIGSHRAGTEAFF. In DNA, the CDR3 is TGTGCCAGTAGTATAGGTTCCCACAGGGCGGGAACTGAAGCTTTCTTT.

The J gene is TRBJ1-2, the V gene TRBV30; D is ambiguous. The CDR3 loop spans 12 amino acids. V was shortened by 3 bases and J by 8 bases, with 13 bases between the two germline ends. Germline assignment: CDR1 GTSNPN and CDR2 SVGIG (reference sequence). For the CDR3, the DNA is TGTGCCTGGAGAATATCGACGGGAGGCTACACCTTC. This translates into CAWRISTGGYTF.

The rearrangement uses TRBV6-6 and TRBJ1-5; D is uncertain. The germline V and J ends were trimmed by 3 bases and 4 bases, with 7 bases remaining between them. Germline CDR1 is MNHNY and CDR2 is SVGAGI (reference sequence). The CDR3 contains 13 residues. The CDR3 sequence: CASSYLPNQPQHF. CDR3 in DNA: TGTGCCAGCAGTTATCTGCCGAATCAGCCCCAGCATTTT.

The chain has TRBV10-1 and TRBJ2-3; 7 bases align to TRBD1. V lost 3 bases, J lost 4 bases, and 4 bases stayed unmatched. Germline CDR1 WNHNN, CDR2 SYGVQD (reference sequence). CDR3 length: 14 residues. The CDR3 here is CASSDRGMSDTQYF. CDR3 sequence (DNA): TGCGCCAGCAGTGACAGGGGGATGTCAGATACGCAGTATTTT.

A remark on this clone: The junction departs from the called germline gene at one end, perhaps through a read error. The chain recombines TRBV27 with TRBJ1-2, with D tentatively TRBD1 (5 bases). The CDR3 spans 13 residues. The germline gives CDR1 MNHEY, CDR2 SMNVEV (reference sequence). The CDR3 bases are TGTGCCAGCAGTTTATCTTTTCATCTGGGACTCCACTTC. Translating it yields CASSLSFHLGLHF.

V and J are TRBV10-3 and TRBJ1-1; D gene ambiguous. With 5 bases removed from V and 8 bases from J, the gap between germline ends came to 9 bases. The CDR3 has 11 amino acids. CDR1 and CDR2 (germline): ENHRY, SYGVKD. The DNA for the CDR3 is TGTGCCATCAGTTCAGGCCGAGAAGCTTTCTTT. It yields the protein CAISSGREAFF.

The table lists this clone with a few counts. V and J are TRBV7-9 and TRBJ1-1; D is perhaps TRBD1 (6 bases). Germline V gives CDR1 SEHNR, CDR2 FQNEAQ (reference sequence). This CDR3 has 13 amino acids. V lost 5 bases and J lost 6, with 13 bases in between. The CDR3 protein is CASSTTAGAEAFF. CDR3 bases: TGTGCCAGCAGCACGACGGCAGGGGCTGAAGCTTTCTTT. The full variable domain, in which reference TRBV7-9 and TRBJ1-1 provide the parts outside the CDR3, is DTGVSQNPRHKITKRGQNVTFRCDPISEHNRLYWYRQTLGQGPEFLTYFQNEAQLEKSRLLSDRFSAERPKGSFSTLEIQRTEQGDSAMYLCASSTTAGAEAFFGQGTRLTVV.

The V gene is TRBV10-3, the J gene TRBJ2-7; D not certain. Germline CDR1 and CDR2: ENHRY and SYGVKD. Trimming shortened V by 5 bases and J by 0 bases, and 11 bases separated the two germline ends. The CDR3 runs to 14 residues. The chain's CDR3 is CAISHESSSYEQYV. CDR3 coding DNA: TGTGCCATCAGTCACGAGAGCAGCTCCTACGAGCAGTACGTC.

This chain joins TRBV25-1 and TRBJ1-2; D is undetermined. Germline CDR1 MGHDK, CDR2 SYGVNS. V gave up 1 base and J gave up 4 bases, with 4 bases separating them. The CDR3 spans 12 residues. CDR3 DNA sequence: TGTGCCAGCAGTGAATTGGGCTATGGCTACACCTTC. It is translated as CASSELGYGYTF.

This chain joins TRBV28 and TRBJ2-2; TRBD1 might be the D (5 bases). The V gene's germline CDR1 is MDHEN and CDR2 SYDVKM. With 2 bases removed from V and 6 bases from J, the gap between germline ends came to 13 bases. The CDR3 has 15 residues. The CDR3 coding sequence is TGTGCCAGCAGTTTAGTGGGCAGGGTCGCCGGGGAGCTGTTTTTT. Protein sequence: CASSLVGRVAGELFF.

Note on this clone: Within the sample, other DNA sequences also encode this same CDR3. The chain has TRBV7-8 and TRBJ1-2, with no clear D. The CDR3 loop spans 15 amino acids. Trimming pared 5 bases from V and 4 bases from J, leaving 17 bases between. Germline CDR1 is SGHVS and CDR2 is FQNEAQ. CDR3 sequence reads: CASSPTARLAYGYTF. CDR3 DNA sequence: TGTGCCAGCAGCCCGACCGCTAGACTAGCCTATGGCTACACCTTC.

This rearrangement joins TRBV6-1 to TRBJ2-1; D is perhaps TRBD1 (6 bases). The V gene's germline CDR1 is MNHNS and CDR2 SASEGT. This CDR3 contains 14 residues. V was cut by 2 bases and J by 2 bases, with 7 bases left in between. The CDR3 loop is CASSERTAYNEQFF. The CDR3 DNA sequence: TGTGCCAGCAGTGAAAGGACAGCCTACAATGAGCAGTTCTTC.

This clone was observed a handful of times. The chain uses TRBV6-6 and TRBJ2-7; the match to TRBD1 covers 8 bases. V lost 4 bases to trimming and J lost 4 bases; unmatched junction nucleotides: 6. Germline CDR1 MNHNY, CDR2 SVGAGI (reference sequence). This CDR3 spans 14 amino acids. The CDR3 DNA sequence: TGTGCCAGCAGTTCCACAGGGGGTGGGTACGAGCAGTACTTC. This sequence encodes CASSSTGGGYEQYF.

In its sample, this clone was seen once. V is TRBV7-3 and J is TRBJ1-2; D is perhaps TRBD1 (5 bases). Germline values: CDR1 SGHTA, CDR2 FQGTGA. This CDR3 is built from 15 residues. Trimming pared 0 bases from V and 1 base from J, leaving 9 bases between. CDR3 amino acids: CASSLTWDGNYGYTF. The CDR3 coding sequence is TGTGCCAGCAGCTTAACCTGGGACGGTAACTATGGCTACACCTTC.

The chain is built from TRBV2 and TRBJ1-1; TRBD1 is a possible D gene (5 bases). Per the germline V gene, CDR1 is SNHLY and CDR2 is FYNNEI. The V and J ends lost 6 bases and 1 base respectively, with 9 bases between them. CDR3 size: 13 residues. The DNA for the CDR3 is TGTGCCAGCAGAAGGGGAGCGAACACTGAAGCTTTCTTT. Encoded protein: CASRRGANTEAFF.

This clone was counted a single time. The V and J genes are TRBV6-1 and TRBJ1-2; D gene unclear. V gave up 5 bases and J gave up 0 bases, with 7 bases separating them. Germline V gene data show CDR1 as MNHNS and CDR2 as SASEGT. This CDR3 region has 13 residues. CDR3 nucleotides: TGTGCCAGCAGTCACAGCTCTAACTATGGCTACACCTTC. Amino acid sequence: CASSHSSNYGYTF.

This clone has a handful of counts. The gene calls are TRBV11-2 and TRBJ1-2; D is uncertain. V shed 1 base and J shed 0 bases, with 9 bases lying between them. There are 15 residues in the CDR3. Germline V gene lookup returns CDR1 SGHAT and CDR2 FQNNGV. As DNA, the CDR3 is TGTGCCAGCAGCTTAGGGTCAGCAACTAACTATGGCTACACCTTC. Protein product: CASSLGSATNYGYTF. Looking up the rest from reference TRBV11-2 and TRBJ1-2 gives the full variable domain: EAGVAQSPRYKIIEKRQSVAFWCNPISGHATLYWYQQILGQGPKLLIQFQNNGVVDDSQLPKDRFSAERLKGVDSTLKIQPAKLEDSAVYLCASSLGSATNYGYTFGSGTRLTVV.

The CDR3 loop is CASRRGSYNYGYTF. The CDR3 DNA reads as TGTGCCAGCAGGAGGGGCTCTTACAACTATGGCTACACCTTC. V gene TRBV28 combines with J gene TRBJ1-2; weak D call: TRBD1 (5 bases). Trimming stripped 6 bases from V and 2 bases from J, with 13 bases between. The CDR3 length is 14 residues. Germline V lookup: CDR1 MDHEN, CDR2 SYDVKM.

The chain combines TRBV6-6 with TRBJ1-2; weak D call: TRBD1 (6 bases). The germline CDR1 and CDR2 sequences are MNHNY and SVGAGI (reference sequence). The CDR3 has 14 amino acids. Trimming took off 5 bases at V and 5 bases at J, with 15 bases between the two ends. The CDR3 sequence: CASSDGTRAYGYTF. As DNA, the CDR3 is TGTGCCAGCAGTGACGGGACAAGGGCTTATGGCTACACCTTC.